Here is one T cell receptor (beta chain) with its context. Its antigen is not yet known. The record has no base qualities; no much larger clone is one base away. TCRbeta CDR3 regions were amplified from genomic DNA using the immunoSEQ Assay, a bias-controlled multiplex PCR. On the authors' methods: The number of nucleated cells in each sample was estimated by amplification of reference gene primers within the assay. To quantify the absolute abundance of each unique TCRbeta CDR3 rearrangement, sequence reads were collapsed and filtered. For each sample, productive Simpson clonality was calculated by taking the square root of Simpson's diversity index across productive rearrangements. Entries here come from immuneACCESS through TCRdb and include only in-frame sequences with V and J called. Some clones fail to appear in such tables; in the studies checked, an unresolved V gene covers under half of the shortfall, and the cause of the remainder is unknown. The V and J calls and clone size come from that table; D and trimming were worked out from the DNA. The sample table shows more than 200,000 clones, and 85% to 90% are seen once. Around 10% of the sample is in the top ten clones.

One collaborating source in Seattle enrolled patients while the patients were actively infected and followed the patients over time throughout the course of disease. Each collaborating institution followed its own protocols to collect whole blood in K2EDTA tubes. For TCRbeta analysis, collaborators shipped samples as frozen whole blood, isolated PBMCs, or DNA extracted from either of those sample types. The sample comes from a study of blood T cell repertoires in COVID-19 (TCRdb year 2020). Some background on the complete study: Samples covering the acute and convalescent phases of COVID-19 were provided by collaborators in the United States, Italy and Spain. Samples were obtained from the ongoing ImmuneRACE study (first 160 participants) and from roughly 1,300 subjects provided by 6 global collaborators. The dataset comprised deeply sampled blood TCRbeta repertoires from subjects exposed to, actively infected with, or recovered from COVID-19. The repertoires were made available in a free public database intended to serve as a resource for research on the immune response to SARS-CoV-2. HLA class I and class II types, where available, came from metadata supplied by the sample provider rather than from assay-based typing. The material from the prospective study consisted of cDNA or gDNA derived from T cells, B-cell-depleted T cells, or PBMCs. Nearly every sample came with metadata listing a de-identified subject ID, COVID-19 status, age in years and sex.

Study-level results and caveats: The quantity of clinical and demographic metadata differed by source and by participant and was supplied without curation.

Sequenced sample: peripheral blood. This receptor was obtained from a man over 45 with COVID-19, enrolled during active disease.

In nucleotides, the sequence is TGTGCCACCGGACTAGCGGGAGGTCGTACCGGGGAGCTGTTTTTT. Translated, this is CATGLAGGRTGELFF. The rearranged chain carries TRBV15 and TRBJ2-2, and 14 junction bases match TRBD2. Including the terminal cysteine and phenylalanine, the CDR3 comprises 15 residues. Here the CDR3 DNA is all that survives: 45 bases in frame from base 1. V ends up 8 bases short and J 5 bases short, with an unmatched junction base count of 4. Based on the germline V gene (reference sequence), the CDR1 and CDR2 sequences are LNHNV and YYDKDF.